This T cell receptor (beta chain) was sequenced for a study of shared clonotypes between healthy human individuals. Study findings and constraints: Sharing of clonotypes among donors was expected to vary with sequencing depth.

Germline values: CDR1 SGHDT, CDR2 YYEEEE. J lost 8 bases, V lost 4 bases, and 11 bases had no gene match. The CDR3 has 14 residues. When samples were unsorted, around 90 million PBMCs were used for genomic DNA. Of note for this clone: The target antigen is unknown.

The team ran DNA from unsorted PBMCs on ten immunoSEQ deep assay plates for sequencing. Clones were sequenced by immunoSEQ multiplex PCR, and TCRdb holds only the in-frame ones, with some missing. Here the sample spans 530,000 or so clones, over 60% being singletons. The gene calls are TRBV5-6 and TRBJ1-2, with TRBD1 identical over 7 bases. Sample: PBMCs. The TCR sequence derives from a woman aged 40 to 49 in good health. Some clones in this sample may be carry-over from other donors' samples. Here the CDR3 reads CASSPLGTEAGYTF. The CDR3 DNA sequence: TGTGCCAGCAGCCCCCTCGGGACAGAAGCGGGCTACACCTTC.